This TCR beta chain was profiled in a study of T cell responses to AZD1222 COVID-19 vaccine. Whole-study results and caveats: Spike was spanned by vaccine-associated CD4 TCRs, which were dominant at 160-218 and 743-854. Nearly half of unique spike-specific TCRs reportedly avoided B.1.351 and B.1.1.7 mutated regions. All repertoire sampling was performed exclusively after the peak T cell response.

Using immunoSEQ multiplex PCR, the repertoire was profiled, and TCRdb retains in-frame clones only, with some absent. This sample has around 170,000 clones; 70% to 90% occur once, and the top ten carry roughly 11%. Recipients boosted at about 4 weeks or about 12 weeks are pooled. Trimming pared 6 bases from V and 9 bases from J, leaving 15 bases between. The CDR3 runs 12 residues. In regard to this clone: Its antigen is as yet unknown.

The chain couples TRBV12-3 or TRBV12-4 to TRBJ2-7; D is unresolved. The specimen comprised peripheral blood, sampled 28 days after the second AZD1222 dose. The sequence came from an adult who received the AZD1222 COVID-19 vaccine. The CDR3 reads CASSPDATAQYF. CDR3 DNA: TGTGCCAGCAGCCCCGATGCTACCGCGCAGTACTTC.